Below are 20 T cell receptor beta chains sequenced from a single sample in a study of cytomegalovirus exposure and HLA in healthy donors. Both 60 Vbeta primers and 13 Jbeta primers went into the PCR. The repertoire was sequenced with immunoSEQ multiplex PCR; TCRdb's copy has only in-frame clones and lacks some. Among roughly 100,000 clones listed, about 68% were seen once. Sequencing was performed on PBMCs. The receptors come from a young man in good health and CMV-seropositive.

The CDR3 loop reads CASLRNWETYEQYF. The CDR3 nucleotides read TGTGCCAGCCTCAGAAATTGGGAGACCTACGAGCAGTACTTC. The chain links TRBV2 to TRBJ2-7; a possible D gene is TRBD2 (5 bases). Germline loops: CDR1 SNHLY, CDR2 FYNNEI. V lost 8 bases and J lost 2, with 16 bases in between. The CDR3 is 14 residues long.

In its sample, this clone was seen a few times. This CDR3 is CAWSIGQGNQPQHF. CDR3 bases: TGTGCCTGGAGTATCGGACAGGGTAACCAGCCCCAGCATTTT. The chain couples TRBV30 to TRBJ1-5; TRBD1 agrees at 8 bases. Trimming took 2 bases from V and 7 from J; bases not matched to a gene: 7. The CDR3 sequence is 14 residues long. Germline CDR1 and CDR2: GTSNPN and SVGIG (reference sequence). The variable domain in full, with the rest retrieved from reference TRBV30 and TRBJ1-5, is SQTIHQWPATLVQPVGSPLSLECTVEGTSNPNLYWYRQAAGRGLQLLFYSVGIGQISSEVPQNLSASRPQDRQFILSSKKLLLSDSGFYLCAWSIGQGNQPQHFGDGTRLSIL.

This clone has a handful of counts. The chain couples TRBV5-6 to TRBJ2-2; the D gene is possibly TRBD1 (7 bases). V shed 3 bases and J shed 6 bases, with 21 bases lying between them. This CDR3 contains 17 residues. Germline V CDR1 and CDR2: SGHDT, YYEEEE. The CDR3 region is CASSSIGPGGWAGELFF. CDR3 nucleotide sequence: TGTGCCAGCAGCTCCATCGGCCCAGGGGGGTGGGCCGGGGAGCTGTTTTTT.

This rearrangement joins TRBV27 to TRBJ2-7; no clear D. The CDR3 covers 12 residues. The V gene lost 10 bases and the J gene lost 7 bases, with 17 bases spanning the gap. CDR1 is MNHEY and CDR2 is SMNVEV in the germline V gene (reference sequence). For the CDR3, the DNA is TGTGCCACTGGGCCTGGATCTTGGGAGCAGTACTTC. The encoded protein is CATGPGSWEQYF.

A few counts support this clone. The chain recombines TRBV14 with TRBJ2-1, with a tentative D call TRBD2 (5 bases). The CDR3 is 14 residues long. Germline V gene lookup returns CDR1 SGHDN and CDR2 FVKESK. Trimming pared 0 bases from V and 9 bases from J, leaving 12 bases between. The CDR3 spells CASSQERAEGEQFF. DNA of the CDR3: TGTGCCAGCAGCCAAGAGCGAGCAGAGGGTGAGCAGTTCTTC.

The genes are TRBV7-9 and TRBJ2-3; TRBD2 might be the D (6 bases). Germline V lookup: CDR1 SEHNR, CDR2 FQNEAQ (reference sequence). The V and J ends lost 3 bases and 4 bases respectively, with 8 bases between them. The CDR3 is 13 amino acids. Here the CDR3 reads CASSFSSADTQYF. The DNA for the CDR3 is TGTGCCAGCAGCTTTTCTAGCGCAGATACGCAGTATTTT.

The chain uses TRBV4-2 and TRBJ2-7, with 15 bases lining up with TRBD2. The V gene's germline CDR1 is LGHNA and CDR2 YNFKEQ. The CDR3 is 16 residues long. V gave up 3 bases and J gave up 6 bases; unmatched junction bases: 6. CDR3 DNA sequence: TGTGCCAGCAGCCAGAGGACTAGCGGGGGGGCTCCCGAGCAGTACTTC. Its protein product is CASSQRTSGGAPEQYF.

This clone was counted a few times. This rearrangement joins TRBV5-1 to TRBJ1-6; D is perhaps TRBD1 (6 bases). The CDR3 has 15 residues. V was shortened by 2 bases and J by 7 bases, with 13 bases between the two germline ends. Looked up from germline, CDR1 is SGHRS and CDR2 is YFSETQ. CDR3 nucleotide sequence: TGCGCCAGCAGCTTCGGGGGGCTGGAGAATTCACCCCTCCACTTT. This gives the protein CASSFGGLENSPLHF.

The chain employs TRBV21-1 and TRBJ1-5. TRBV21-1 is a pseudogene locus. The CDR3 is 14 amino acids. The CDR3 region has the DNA TGTGCCAGCAGCCCGGTCTATAGCAATCAGCCCCAGCATTTT. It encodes CASSPVYSNQPQHF.

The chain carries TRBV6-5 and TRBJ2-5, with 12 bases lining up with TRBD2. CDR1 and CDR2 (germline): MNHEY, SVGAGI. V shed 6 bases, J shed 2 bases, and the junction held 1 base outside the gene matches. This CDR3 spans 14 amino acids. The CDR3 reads CASSGLAGQETQYF. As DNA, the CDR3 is TGTGCCAGCAGCGGACTAGCGGGACAAGAGACCCAGTACTTC.

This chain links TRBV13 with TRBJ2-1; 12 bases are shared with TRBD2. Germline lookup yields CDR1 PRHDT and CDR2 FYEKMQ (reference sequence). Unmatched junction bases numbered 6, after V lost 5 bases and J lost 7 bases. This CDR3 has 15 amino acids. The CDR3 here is CASSPETSGGNEQFF. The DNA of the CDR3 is TGTGCCAGCAGCCCAGAGACTAGCGGGGGTAATGAGCAGTTCTTC.

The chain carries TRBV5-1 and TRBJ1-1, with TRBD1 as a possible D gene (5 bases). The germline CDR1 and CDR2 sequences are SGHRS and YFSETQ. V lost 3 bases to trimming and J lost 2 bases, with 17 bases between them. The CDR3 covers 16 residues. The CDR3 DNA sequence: TGCGCCAGCAGCTCGACTCCTAAGACAGCAAACACTGAAGCTTTCTTT. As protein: CASSSTPKTANTEAFF.

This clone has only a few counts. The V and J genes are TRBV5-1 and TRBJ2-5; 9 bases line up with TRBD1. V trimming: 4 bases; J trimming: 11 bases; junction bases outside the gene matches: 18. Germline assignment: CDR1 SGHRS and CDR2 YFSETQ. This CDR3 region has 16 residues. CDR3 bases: TGCGCCAGCAGCCCGGACAGGGGTACAGGTTTCGAGGAGCAGTACTTC. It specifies CASSPDRGTGFEEQYF.

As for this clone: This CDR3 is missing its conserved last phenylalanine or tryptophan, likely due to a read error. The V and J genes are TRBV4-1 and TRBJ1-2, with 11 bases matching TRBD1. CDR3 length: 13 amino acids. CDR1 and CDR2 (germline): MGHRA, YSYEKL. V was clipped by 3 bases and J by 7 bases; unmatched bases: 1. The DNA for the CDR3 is TGCGCCAGCAGCCAGGGGACAGGGGGTGGCTACACCCTC. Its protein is CASSQGTGGGYTL.

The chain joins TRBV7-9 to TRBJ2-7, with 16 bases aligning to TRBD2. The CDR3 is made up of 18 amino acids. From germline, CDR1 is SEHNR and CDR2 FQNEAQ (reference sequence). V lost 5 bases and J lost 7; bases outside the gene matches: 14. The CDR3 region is CASSPPGLAGGAKGEQYF. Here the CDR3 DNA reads TGTGCCAGCAGCCCACCGGGACTAGCGGGGGGGGCGAAAGGGGAGCAGTACTTC.

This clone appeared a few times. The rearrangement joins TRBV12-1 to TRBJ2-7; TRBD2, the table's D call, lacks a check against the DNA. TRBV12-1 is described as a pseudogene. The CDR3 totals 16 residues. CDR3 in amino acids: CASSSMGGQGNYEQYF. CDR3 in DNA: TGTGCCAGCAGCTCCATGGGAGGACAAGGAAACTACGAGCAGTACTTC.

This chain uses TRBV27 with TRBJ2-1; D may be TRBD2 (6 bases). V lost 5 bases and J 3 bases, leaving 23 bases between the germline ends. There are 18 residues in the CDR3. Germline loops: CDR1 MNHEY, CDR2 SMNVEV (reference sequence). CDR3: CASSPSRGDSSIYNEQFF. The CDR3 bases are TGTGCCAGCAGTCCCTCCCGCGGGGACTCTTCCATCTACAATGAGCAGTTCTTC.

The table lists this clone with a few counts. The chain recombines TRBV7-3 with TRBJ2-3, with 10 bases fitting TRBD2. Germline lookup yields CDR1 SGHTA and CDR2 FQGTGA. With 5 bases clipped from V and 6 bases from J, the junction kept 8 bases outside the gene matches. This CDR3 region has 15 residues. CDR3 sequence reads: CASSRLAGSGDTQYF. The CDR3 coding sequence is TGTGCCAGCAGCCGACTAGCGGGCTCGGGGGATACGCAGTATTTT.

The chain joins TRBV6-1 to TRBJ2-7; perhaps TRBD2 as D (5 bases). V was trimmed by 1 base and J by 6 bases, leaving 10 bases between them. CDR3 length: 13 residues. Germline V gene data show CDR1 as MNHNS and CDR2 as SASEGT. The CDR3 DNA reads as TGTGCCAGCAGTGAAGGGAGGCATCGCGAGCAGTACTTC. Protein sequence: CASSEGRHREQYF.

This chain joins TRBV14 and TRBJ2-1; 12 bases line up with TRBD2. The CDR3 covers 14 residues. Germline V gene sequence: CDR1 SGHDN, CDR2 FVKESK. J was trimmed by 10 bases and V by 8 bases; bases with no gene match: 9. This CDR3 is CASASLAGGLEQFF. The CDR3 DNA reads TGTGCCAGCGCGTCACTAGCGGGGGGCCTCGAGCAGTTCTTC.